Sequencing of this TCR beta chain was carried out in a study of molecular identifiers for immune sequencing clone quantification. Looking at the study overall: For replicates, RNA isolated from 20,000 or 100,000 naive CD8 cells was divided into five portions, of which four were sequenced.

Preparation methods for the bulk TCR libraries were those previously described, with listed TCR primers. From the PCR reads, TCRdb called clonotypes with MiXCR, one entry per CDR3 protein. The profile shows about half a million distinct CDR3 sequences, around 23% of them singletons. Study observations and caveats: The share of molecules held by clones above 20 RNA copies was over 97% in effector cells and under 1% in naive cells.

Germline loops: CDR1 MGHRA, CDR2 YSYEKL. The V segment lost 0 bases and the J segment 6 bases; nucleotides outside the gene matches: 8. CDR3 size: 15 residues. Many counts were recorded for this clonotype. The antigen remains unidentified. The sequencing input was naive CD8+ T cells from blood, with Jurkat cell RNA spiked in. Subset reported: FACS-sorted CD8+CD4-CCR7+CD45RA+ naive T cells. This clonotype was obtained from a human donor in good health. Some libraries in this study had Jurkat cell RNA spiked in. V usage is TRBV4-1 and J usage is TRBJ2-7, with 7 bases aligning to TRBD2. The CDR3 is CASSQDGRDLGEQYF. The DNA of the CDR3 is TGCGCCAGCAGCCAAGATGGGAGGGATCTGGGCGAGCAGTACTTC.